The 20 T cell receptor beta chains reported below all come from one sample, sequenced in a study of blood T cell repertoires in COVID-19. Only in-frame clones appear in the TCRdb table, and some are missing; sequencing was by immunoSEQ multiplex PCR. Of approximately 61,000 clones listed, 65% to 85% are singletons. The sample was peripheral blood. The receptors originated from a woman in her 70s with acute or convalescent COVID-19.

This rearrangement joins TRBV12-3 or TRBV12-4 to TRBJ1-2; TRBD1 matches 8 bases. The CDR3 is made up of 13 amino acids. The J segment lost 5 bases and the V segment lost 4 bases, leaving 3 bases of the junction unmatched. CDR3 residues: CASSSQGAYGYTF. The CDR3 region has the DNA TGTGCCAGCAGTTCCCAGGGGGCGTATGGCTACACCTTC.

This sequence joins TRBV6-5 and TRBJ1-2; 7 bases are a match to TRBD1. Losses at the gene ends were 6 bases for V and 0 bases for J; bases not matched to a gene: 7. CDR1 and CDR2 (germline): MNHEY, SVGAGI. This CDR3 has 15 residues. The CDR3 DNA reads TGTGCCAGCAGCCAGGGACAGATGGCTAACTATGGCTACACCTTC. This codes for CASSQGQMANYGYTF.

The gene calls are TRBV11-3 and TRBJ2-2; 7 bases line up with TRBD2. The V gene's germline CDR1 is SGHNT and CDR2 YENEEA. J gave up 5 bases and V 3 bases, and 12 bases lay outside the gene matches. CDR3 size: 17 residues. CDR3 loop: CASSFYKRLGGTGELFF. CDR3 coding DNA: TGTGCCAGCAGCTTTTATAAGCGGCTCGGGGGGACCGGGGAGCTGTTTTTT.

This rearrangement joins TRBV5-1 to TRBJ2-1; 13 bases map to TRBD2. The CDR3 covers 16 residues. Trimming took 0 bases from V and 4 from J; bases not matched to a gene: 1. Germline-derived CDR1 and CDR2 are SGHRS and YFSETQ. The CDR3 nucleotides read TGCGCCAGCAGCTTGGGGGGACTAGCGGGGTACAATGAGCAGTTCTTC. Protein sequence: CASSLGGLAGYNEQFF.

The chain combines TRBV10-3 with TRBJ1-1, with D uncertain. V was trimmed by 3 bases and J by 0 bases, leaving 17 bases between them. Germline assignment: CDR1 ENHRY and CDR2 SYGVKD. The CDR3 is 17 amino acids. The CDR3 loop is CAISEEETDFMNTEAFF. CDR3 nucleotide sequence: TGTGCCATCAGTGAAGAGGAGACGGATTTCATGAACACTGAAGCTTTCTTT.

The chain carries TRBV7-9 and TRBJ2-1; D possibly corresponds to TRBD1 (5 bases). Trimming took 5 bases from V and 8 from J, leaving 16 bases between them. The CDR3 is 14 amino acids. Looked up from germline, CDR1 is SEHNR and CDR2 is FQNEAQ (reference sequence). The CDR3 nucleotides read TGTGCCAGCAGCCTACAAGGGGTTCGGGATGAGCAGTTCTTC. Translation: CASSLQGVRDEQFF.

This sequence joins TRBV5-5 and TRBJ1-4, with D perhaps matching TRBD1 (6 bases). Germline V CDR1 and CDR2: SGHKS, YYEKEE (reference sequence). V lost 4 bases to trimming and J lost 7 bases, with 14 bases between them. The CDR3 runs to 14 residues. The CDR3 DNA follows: TGTGCCAGCAGCGCGGTGGGGGCGGGTGAAAAACTGTTTTTT. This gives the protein CASSAVGAGEKLFF.

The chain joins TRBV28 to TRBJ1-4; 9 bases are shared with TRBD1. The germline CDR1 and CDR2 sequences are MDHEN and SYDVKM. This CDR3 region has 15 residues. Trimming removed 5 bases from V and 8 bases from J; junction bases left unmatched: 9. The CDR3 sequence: CASSDPQGAAEKLFF. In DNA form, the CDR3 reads TGTGCCAGCAGTGACCCACAGGGGGCGGCGGAAAAACTGTTTTTT.

The CDR3 is CASSSPGTDTQYF. CDR3 nucleotide sequence: TGTGCCAGCAGTTCCCCAGGCACAGATACGCAGTATTTT. The V call is TRBV12-3 or TRBV12-4, the J call TRBJ2-3; no firm D call. Trimming took 4 bases from V and 1 from J, leaving 6 bases between them. The CDR3 is 13 residues long.

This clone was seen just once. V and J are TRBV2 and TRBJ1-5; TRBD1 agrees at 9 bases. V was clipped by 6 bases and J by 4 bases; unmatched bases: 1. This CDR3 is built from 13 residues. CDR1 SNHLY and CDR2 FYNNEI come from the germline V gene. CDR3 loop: CASSGTGNQPQHF. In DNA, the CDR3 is TGTGCCAGCAGCGGGACAGGGAATCAGCCCCAGCATTTT.

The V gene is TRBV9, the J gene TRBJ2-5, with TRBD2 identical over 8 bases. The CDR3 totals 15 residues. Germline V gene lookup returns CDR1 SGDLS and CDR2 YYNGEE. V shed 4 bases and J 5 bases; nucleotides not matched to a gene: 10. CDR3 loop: CASSKSRGGVETQYF. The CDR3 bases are TGTGCCAGCAGCAAGTCTCGGGGGGGCGTGGAGACCCAGTACTTC.

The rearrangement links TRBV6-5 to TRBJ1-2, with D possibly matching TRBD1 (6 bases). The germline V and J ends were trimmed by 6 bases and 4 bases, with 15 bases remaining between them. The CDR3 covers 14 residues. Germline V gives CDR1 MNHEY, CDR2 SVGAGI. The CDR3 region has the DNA TGTGCCAGCAGAAGGGGGGGCGGGACCTATGGCTACACCTTC. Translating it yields CASRRGGGTYGYTF.

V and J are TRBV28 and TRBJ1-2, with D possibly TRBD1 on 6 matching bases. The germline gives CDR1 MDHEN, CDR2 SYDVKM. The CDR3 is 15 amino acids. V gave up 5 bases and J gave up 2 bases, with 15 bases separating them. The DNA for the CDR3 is TGTGCCAGCAGTCTCCCTAGACAGGCCAACTATGGCTACACCTTC. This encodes CASSLPRQANYGYTF.

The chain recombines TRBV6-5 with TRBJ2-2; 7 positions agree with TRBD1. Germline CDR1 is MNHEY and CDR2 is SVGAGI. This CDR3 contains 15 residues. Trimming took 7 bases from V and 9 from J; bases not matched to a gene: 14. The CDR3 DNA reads TGTGCCAGCACCAATCCCACAGGGGTGGCACGGGAGCTGTTTTTT. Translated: CASTNPTGVARELFF.

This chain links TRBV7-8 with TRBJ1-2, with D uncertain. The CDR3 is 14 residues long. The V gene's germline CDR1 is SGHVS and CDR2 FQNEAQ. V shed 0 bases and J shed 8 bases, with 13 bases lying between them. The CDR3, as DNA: TGTGCCAGCAGCTTAGCTTCGGAGTCTCGGGGCTACACCTTC. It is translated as CASSLASESRGYTF. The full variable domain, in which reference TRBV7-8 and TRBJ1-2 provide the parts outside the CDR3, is GAGVSQSPRYKVAKRGQDVALRCDPISGHVSLFWYQQALGQGPEFLTYFQNEAQLDKSGLPSDRFFAERPEGSVSTLKIQRTQQEDSAVYLCASSLASESRGYTFGSGTRLTVV.

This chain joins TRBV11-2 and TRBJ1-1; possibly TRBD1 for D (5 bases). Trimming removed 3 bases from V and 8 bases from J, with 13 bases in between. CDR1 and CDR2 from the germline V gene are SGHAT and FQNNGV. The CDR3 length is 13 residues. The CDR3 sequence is CASSFLRGGEAFF. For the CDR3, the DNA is TGTGCCAGCAGCTTTCTCCGGGGGGGAGAAGCTTTCTTT.

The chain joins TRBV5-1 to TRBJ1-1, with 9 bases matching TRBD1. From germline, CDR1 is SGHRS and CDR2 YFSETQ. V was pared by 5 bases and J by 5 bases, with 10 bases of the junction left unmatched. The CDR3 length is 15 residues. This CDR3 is CASRKTGTGRTEAFF. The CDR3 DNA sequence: TGCGCCAGCAGAAAAACCGGGACAGGGAGGACTGAAGCTTTCTTT.

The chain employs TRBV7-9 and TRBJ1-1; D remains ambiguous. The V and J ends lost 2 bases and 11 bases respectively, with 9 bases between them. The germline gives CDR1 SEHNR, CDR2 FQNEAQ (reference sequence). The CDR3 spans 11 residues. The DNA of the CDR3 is TGTGCCAGCAGCTTACTCCGGGAGGCTTTCTTT. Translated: CASSLLREAFF.

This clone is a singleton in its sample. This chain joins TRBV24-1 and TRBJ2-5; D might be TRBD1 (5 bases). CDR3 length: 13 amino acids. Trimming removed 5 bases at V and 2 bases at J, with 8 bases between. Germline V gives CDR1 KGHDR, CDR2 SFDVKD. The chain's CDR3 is CATSAGIQETQYF. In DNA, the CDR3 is TGTGCCACCAGTGCAGGGATACAAGAGACCCAGTACTTC.

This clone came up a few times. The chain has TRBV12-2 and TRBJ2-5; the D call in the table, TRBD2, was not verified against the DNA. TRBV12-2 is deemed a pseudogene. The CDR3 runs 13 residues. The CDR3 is CASRFEGHETQYF. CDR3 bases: TGTGCAAGTCGCTTTGAGGGCCATGAGACCCAGTACTTC.